A single sample gave rise to the 31 T cell receptor beta chains below, sequenced in a study of high-grade serous ovarian cancer treatment subgroups. The data were produced by immunoSEQ multiplex PCR, yet TCRdb's version contains in-frame clones alone and is incomplete. The data contain about 7,100 clones, almost 80% of them seen just once; the ten biggest clones take up around 4.5%. Tumor samples were obtained before definitive surgery or chemotherapy. Sequencing was performed on tumor tissue. These receptor sequences come from a human donor with high-grade serous ovarian cancer.

V gene TRBV7-2 combines with J gene TRBJ2-3, with D perhaps matching TRBD2 (6 bases). Trimming removed 1 base at V and 5 bases at J, with 10 bases between. The CDR3 runs 14 residues. Germline V CDR1 and CDR2: SGHTA, FQGNSA. The CDR3 DNA sequence: TGTGCCAGCAGCTTAGGGGGAGGTCTAGATACGCAGTATTTT. Translation gives CASSLGGGLDTQYF.

V is TRBV7-2 and J is TRBJ1-1; TRBD1 is a possible D gene (5 bases). The CDR3 is 13 amino acids. Trimming stripped 5 bases from V and 4 bases from J, with 11 bases between. Germline CDR1 and CDR2: SGHTA and FQGNSA. The CDR3 region is CASSIGTATEAFF. In nucleotides, the CDR3 is TGTGCCAGCAGCATAGGGACCGCCACTGAAGCTTTCTTT. Complete variable domain (other parts from reference TRBV7-2 and TRBJ1-1): GAGVSQSPSNKVTEKGKDVELRCDPISGHTALYWYRQSLGQGLEFLIYFQGNSAPDKSGLPSDRFSAERTGGSVSTLTIQRTQQEDSAVYLCASSIGTATEAFFGQGTRLTVV.

This chain joins TRBV4-1 and TRBJ1-6; tentative D call: TRBD1 (5 bases). The V end lost 8 bases, the J end lost 0 bases, and 14 bases lay between the germline ends. Per germline, CDR1 MGHRA and CDR2 YSYEKL. The CDR3 is 16 residues long. CDR3 coding DNA: TGCGCCAGCTCCGGGGGTGGGAACTCCTATAATTCACCCCTCCACTTT. Translating it yields CASSGGGNSYNSPLHF.

The chain uses TRBV19 and TRBJ1-2; maybe TRBD1 (5 bases). V lost 3 bases and J 4 bases, leaving 12 bases between the germline ends. Germline V gene data show CDR1 as LNHDA and CDR2 as SQIVND (reference sequence). CDR3 size: 14 residues. The CDR3, as DNA: TGTGCCAGTAGTATTGGGGGAGGCCTCTATGGCTACACCTTC. Amino acid sequence: CASSIGGGLYGYTF.

V usage is TRBV6-5 and J usage is TRBJ2-3; no firm D call. V was clipped by 7 bases and J by 2 bases, with 13 bases between them. Germline CDR1 and CDR2: MNHEY and SVGAGI. The CDR3 totals 14 residues. The CDR3 loop is CASTPYGATDTQYF. Written as DNA, the CDR3 is TGTGCCAGCACACCCTATGGAGCCACAGATACGCAGTATTTT.

This rearrangement joins TRBV6-5 to TRBJ2-7, with D hard to call. Germline CDR1 MNHEY, CDR2 SVGAGI. This CDR3 spans 15 amino acids. V lost 2 bases and J 5 bases, leaving 16 bases between the germline ends. The CDR3 protein is CASSYTATDQDEQYF. The CDR3, as DNA: TGTGCCAGCAGTTACACGGCTACAGACCAAGACGAGCAGTACTTC.

The V gene is TRBV30, the J gene TRBJ2-1; 8 nucleotides agree with TRBD1. The CDR3 runs 16 residues. Germline V lookup: CDR1 GTSNPN, CDR2 SVGIG (reference sequence). After removal of 3 bases from V and 5 bases from J, the junction contained 12 bases not matched to a gene. The CDR3 protein is CAWSLYRGQVDNEQFF. The CDR3 nucleotides read TGTGCCTGGAGCTTATATAGGGGACAGGTGGACAATGAGCAGTTCTTC.

The chain is built from TRBV4-1 and TRBJ2-1; D remains unclear. The CDR3 is 16 residues long. The germline CDR1 and CDR2 sequences are MGHRA and YSYEKL. V was pared by 4 bases and J by 5 bases, with 18 bases between. The CDR3 region is CASSLRKDPSNNEQFF. The CDR3 DNA is TGCGCCAGCAGCCTAAGGAAAGACCCTTCAAACAATGAGCAGTTCTTC.

V usage is TRBV25-1 and J usage is TRBJ1-1; the D is unclear. CDR3 length: 12 residues. V was clipped by 6 bases and J by 2 bases, with 7 bases between them. CDR1 and CDR2 (germline): MGHDK, SYGVNS. CDR3 DNA: TGTGCCAGCAGCCTGATTAACACTGAAGCTTTCTTT. Its translation: CASSLINTEAFF.

The chain employs TRBV18 and TRBJ2-3; 8 bases line up with TRBD2. From germline, CDR1 is KGHSH and CDR2 LQKENI. V was clipped by 2 bases and J by 0 bases; unmatched bases: 1. The CDR3 has 15 residues. CDR3 sequence reads: CASSPSGGSTDTQYF. The CDR3, as DNA: TGTGCCAGCTCACCAAGCGGGGGAAGCACAGATACGCAGTATTTT.

This clone was recorded only once. The chain combines TRBV5-1 with TRBJ2-1; the match to TRBD2 covers 11 bases. The V gene end was trimmed by 3 bases and the J gene end by 0 bases; junction bases not matched to a gene: 5. Germline loops: CDR1 SGHRS, CDR2 YFSETQ. The CDR3 has 17 residues. For the CDR3, the DNA is TGCGCCAGCAGCTCTGGGACTAGCGGCCTCTCCTACAATGAGCAGTTCTTC. Residues: CASSSGTSGLSYNEQFF. The full variable domain, with the rest looked up from reference TRBV5-1 and TRBJ2-1, is KAGVTQTPRYLIKTRGQQVTLSCSPISGHRSVSWYQQTPGQGLQFLFEYFSETQRNKGNFPGRFSGRQFSNSRSEMNVSTLELGDSALYLCASSSGTSGLSYNEQFFGPGTRLTVL.

The rearrangement joins TRBV18 to TRBJ2-2; possibly TRBD1 for D (5 bases). Germline V gives CDR1 KGHSH, CDR2 LQKENI. This CDR3 is 14 amino acids long. Trimming shortened V by 6 bases and J by 6 bases, and 14 bases separated the two germline ends. CDR3 DNA sequence: TGTGCCAGCTCCCCAACGACAGTGGCCGGGGAGCTGTTTTTT. Its translation is CASSPTTVAGELFF.

The V gene is TRBV30, the J gene TRBJ2-4; no clear D gene. Trimming removed 0 bases at V and 8 bases at J, with 23 bases between. CDR3 length: 17 residues. Germline assignment: CDR1 GTSNPN and CDR2 SVGIG (reference sequence). CDR3 sequence: CAWSVPHLPPLEDIQYF. CDR3 DNA sequence: TGTGCCTGGAGTGTACCTCACCTCCCCCCATTAGAGGACATTCAGTACTTC.

The table lists this clone with a few counts. This sequence joins TRBV7-9 and TRBJ1-1; TRBD1 is a possible D gene (6 bases). Looked up from germline, CDR1 is SEHNR and CDR2 is FQNEAQ (reference sequence). CDR3 size: 12 residues. V lost 5 bases and J lost 7, with 11 bases in between. CDR3 loop: CASSVGGIEAFF. CDR3 sequence (DNA): TGTGCCAGCAGCGTAGGGGGGATTGAAGCTTTCTTT.

The rearrangement uses TRBV5-4 and TRBJ2-1, with TRBD2 matching over 11 bases. Germline CDR1 reads SGHNT; CDR2 reads YYREEE (reference sequence). The CDR3 extends over 15 amino acids. V shed 6 bases and J 4 bases; nucleotides not matched to a gene: 6. The CDR3 sequence is CASTSLAGGYNEQFF. The CDR3 bases are TGTGCCAGCACCTCGCTAGCGGGGGGATACAATGAGCAGTTCTTC.

V and J are TRBV7-2 and TRBJ2-3, with D possibly being TRBD2 (6 bases). Germline-derived CDR1 and CDR2 are SGHTA and FQGNSA. The CDR3 runs to 14 residues. V lost 5 bases to trimming and J lost 4 bases, with 13 bases between them. The CDR3 loop is CASSPGTLADTQYF. The CDR3 bases are TGTGCCAGCAGCCCTGGGACTTTGGCAGATACGCAGTATTTT.

The gene calls are TRBV7-9 and TRBJ1-5; 7 bases are a match to TRBD1. Germline trimming cut 2 bases from V and 6 bases from J; bases unmatched to any gene: 7. Germline V gives CDR1 SEHNR, CDR2 FQNEAQ (reference sequence). The CDR3 spans 15 residues. CDR3 DNA: TGTGCCAGCAGCTTAAGTCAGGGGGGGGTTCAGCCCCAGCATTTT. Translated, it gives CASSLSQGGVQPQHF.

V is TRBV2 and J is TRBJ2-7; D call uncertain. The CDR3 consists of 12 residues. The germline V and J ends were trimmed by 2 bases and 5 bases, with 7 bases remaining between them. Germline V gene sequence: CDR1 SNHLY, CDR2 FYNNEI. The CDR3: CASSERSDEQYF. The DNA of the CDR3 is TGTGCCAGCAGTGAACGGAGCGACGAGCAGTACTTC.

The chain links TRBV30 to TRBJ2-3; the D gene is possibly TRBD2 (5 bases). Trimming shortened V by 4 bases and J by 3 bases, and 8 bases separated the two germline ends. In germline, CDR1 is GTSNPN, CDR2 SVGIG (reference sequence). This CDR3 is built from 12 residues. CDR3 sequence: CAWNPGTDTQYF. In nucleotides, the CDR3 is TGTGCCTGGAATCCGGGAACAGATACGCAGTATTTT.

The J gene is TRBJ2-7, the V gene TRBV7-8, with 9 bases lining up with TRBD1. J lost 6 bases, V lost 2 bases, and 5 bases had no gene match. The CDR3 is made up of 14 amino acids. The V gene's germline CDR1 is SGHVS and CDR2 FQNEAQ. The CDR3 sequence: CASSLQGQGGEQYF. CDR3 DNA: TGTGCCAGCAGCTTACAGGGACAGGGAGGCGAGCAGTACTTC.

The sample holds a few counts of this clone. The chain recombines TRBV5-4 with TRBJ1-1; 8 nucleotides align to TRBD1. V dropped 4 bases and J dropped 1; count of bases not matched to a gene: 9. Germline V gene data show CDR1 as SGHNT and CDR2 as YYREEE (reference sequence). The CDR3 is made up of 16 amino acids. The CDR3 sequence is CASSPQYRGGNTEAFF. The DNA of the CDR3 is TGTGCCAGCAGCCCGCAATACAGGGGGGGGAACACTGAAGCTTTCTTT.

The rearrangement links TRBV4-3 to TRBJ1-1; 7 bases agree with TRBD1. Trimming cost V 2 bases and J 6 bases; bases outside gene matches: 9. Germline CDR1 and CDR2: LGHNA and YSLEER. The CDR3 consists of 15 residues. CDR3 in amino acids: CASSQSWTGAPEAFF. As DNA, the CDR3 is TGCGCCAGCAGCCAAAGTTGGACAGGAGCCCCTGAAGCTTTCTTT.

The chain uses TRBV28 and TRBJ1-1, with D possibly matching TRBD1 (5 bases). The CDR3 contains 13 residues. The V end was cut by 6 bases, the J end by 5 bases, with 13 bases between. CDR1 and CDR2 (germline): MDHEN, SYDVKM. The CDR3 region is CASRGGGSTEAFF. CDR3 DNA sequence: TGTGCCAGCAGGGGGGGAGGGTCGACTGAAGCTTTCTTT.

The gene calls are TRBV5-1 and TRBJ1-2; D perhaps matches TRBD1 (6 bases). CDR1 and CDR2 (germline): SGHRS, YFSETQ. The CDR3 covers 13 residues. Trimming removed 0 bases from V and 6 bases from J, with 9 bases in between. The CDR3 loop reads CASSLETGDGYTF. Here the CDR3 DNA reads TGCGCCAGCAGCTTGGAGACAGGAGATGGCTACACCTTC.

The gene calls are TRBV13 and TRBJ2-2, with TRBD1 matching over 10 bases. Germline CDR1 reads PRHDT; CDR2 reads FYEKMQ (reference sequence). The CDR3 contains 17 residues. Losses at the gene ends were 5 bases for V and 8 bases for J; bases not matched to a gene: 14. The CDR3 region is CASSKNPGQGFAGELFF. In DNA form, the CDR3 reads TGTGCCAGCAGCAAGAATCCGGGACAGGGGTTCGCTGGGGAGCTGTTTTTT.

The chain is built from TRBV29-1 and TRBJ1-1, with a possible D match to TRBD1 (5 bases). Trimming shortened V by 4 bases and J by 8 bases, and 17 bases separated the two germline ends. The CDR3 length is 13 residues. From germline, CDR1 is SQVTM and CDR2 ANQGSEA. The CDR3 DNA is TGCAGCGTTGCCGGACACGTGGCCGGCGAAGCTTTCTTT. Translation gives CSVAGHVAGEAFF.

This clone was seen once. The chain uses TRBV19 and TRBJ2-5; D is unresolved. Germline CDR1 reads LNHDA; CDR2 reads SQIVND (reference sequence). The CDR3 has 13 amino acids. V was shortened by 5 bases and J by 3 bases, with 10 bases between the two germline ends. The CDR3 region is CASSGRLKETQYF. DNA for the CDR3: TGTGCCAGTAGTGGGCGATTGAAAGAGACCCAGTACTTC.

V gene TRBV7-2 combines with J gene TRBJ1-1, with a possible D match to TRBD1 (5 bases). V dropped 3 bases and J dropped 1 base, with 9 bases sitting between them. The germline CDR1 and CDR2 sequences are SGHTA and FQGNSA. The CDR3 is 14 residues long. The CDR3 region has the DNA TGTGCCAGCAGCTTGGGGAGGGGGAACACTGAAGCTTTCTTT. Residues: CASSLGRGNTEAFF. The full variable domain, with the rest looked up from reference TRBV7-2 and TRBJ1-1, is GAGVSQSPSNKVTEKGKDVELRCDPISGHTALYWYRQSLGQGLEFLIYFQGNSAPDKSGLPSDRFSAERTGGSVSTLTIQRTQQEDSAVYLCASSLGRGNTEAFFGQGTRLTVV.

This clone was picked up a small number of times. Here the CDR3 reads CASSQEAGAGGELFF. The CDR3 nucleotides are TGTGCCAGCAGCCAAGAGGCGGGGGCTGGCGGGGAGCTGTTTTTT. V usage is TRBV14 and J usage is TRBJ2-2; D is perhaps TRBD2 (7 bases). CDR1 is SGHDN and CDR2 is FVKESK in the germline V gene. The CDR3 extends over 15 amino acids. Trimming pared 0 bases from V and 7 bases from J, leaving 12 bases between.

The rearrangement joins TRBV9 to TRBJ2-1, with 12 bases matching TRBD2. Trimming removed 4 bases from V and 4 bases from J; junction bases left unmatched: 3. CDR1 and CDR2 from the germline V gene are SGDLS and YYNGEE. CDR3 length: 15 amino acids. CDR3 in DNA: TGTGCCAGCAGCTCCGGACTAGCGGGGTACAATGAGCAGTTCTTC. As protein: CASSSGLAGYNEQFF.

V gene TRBV7-9 combines with J gene TRBJ1-1; the D is unclear. The CDR3 length is 17 residues. V lost 2 bases to trimming and J lost 2 bases, with 18 bases between them. CDR1 SEHNR and CDR2 FQNEAQ come from the germline V gene (reference sequence). CDR3 loop: CASSLNGVHYRNTEAFF. CDR3 bases: TGTGCCAGCAGCTTAAATGGCGTCCATTACCGTAACACTGAAGCTTTCTTT.